Shown below are 5 T cell receptor beta chains from a single sample sequenced in a study of blood T cell repertoires in COVID-19. The repertoire was sequenced with immunoSEQ multiplex PCR; TCRdb's copy has only in-frame clones and lacks some. The table includes about 78,000 clones, around 91% detected once. Sequenced input: peripheral blood. These receptors came from a woman in her forties or fifties in a cohort sampled during active COVID-19.

This chain connects TRBV5-4 to TRBJ2-3; D is unresolved. The germline gives CDR1 SGHNT, CDR2 YYREEE (reference sequence). The CDR3 is 13 amino acids. The V gene lost 9 bases and the J gene lost 0 bases, with 11 bases spanning the gap. In DNA, the CDR3 is TGTGCCACGGTAGCCCCTAGCACAGATACGCAGTATTTT. Encoded protein: CATVAPSTDTQYF.

This chain connects TRBV19 to TRBJ2-7; maybe TRBD1 (6 bases). Germline CDR1 reads LNHDA; CDR2 reads SQIVND (reference sequence). The CDR3 consists of 12 residues. V lost 5 bases, J lost 6 bases, and 11 bases lay in between. In nucleotides, the CDR3 is TGTGCCAGTAGTGTACAGGGTGGCGAGCAGTACTTC. Residues: CASSVQGGEQYF.

The chain joins TRBV14 to TRBJ2-7; 7 bases are a match to TRBD2. The J segment lost 2 bases and the V segment lost 4 bases, leaving 8 bases of the junction unmatched. Germline-derived CDR1 and CDR2 are SGHDN and FVKESK. This CDR3 contains 15 residues. The CDR3 DNA sequence: TGTGCCAGCAGCCCCCTTAGCGGGCTCGCCTACGAGCAGTACTTC. Translating gives CASSPLSGLAYEQYF. Together with reference TRBV14 and TRBJ2-7, the CDR3 gives the full variable domain: EAGVTQFPSHSVIEKGQTVTLRCDPISGHDNLYWYRRVMGKEIKFLLHFVKESKQDESGMPNNRFLAERTGGTYSTLKVQPAELEDSGVYFCASSPLSGLAYEQYFGPGTRLTVT.

The chain is built from TRBV28 and TRBJ1-5; a weak D match, TRBD1 (6 bases). CDR3 length: 9 amino acids. Germline lookup yields CDR1 MDHEN and CDR2 SYDVKM. V lost 8 bases and J 12 bases, leaving 8 bases between the germline ends. Written as DNA, the CDR3 is TGTGCCAGCGGACAGAGCCAGCATTTT. Translating it yields CASGQSQHF.

V usage is TRBV28 and J usage is TRBJ2-7, with 7 positions matching TRBD2. This CDR3 region has 14 residues. Germline V CDR1 and CDR2: MDHEN, SYDVKM. V was pared by 3 bases and J by 1 base, with 3 bases of the junction left unmatched. The CDR3 coding sequence is TGTGCCAGCAGTTTGGGCGGGAGTTCCTACGAGCAGTACTTC. Amino acids: CASSLGGSSYEQYF.